This is a list of T cell receptor beta chains from one sample in a study of T-cell memory formation after mild COVID-19. A single record per CDR3 protein comes from TCRdb applying MiXCR to the 5' RACE reads. Of more than 350,000 distinct CDR3 sequences detected, about a sixth appear once; the ten largest clones hold 20% to 25%. The sequenced material came from PBMCs or a T cell subset sorted from them (not recorded which). These TCRs come from a young man who had mild COVID-19 (a few samples of this study predate the infection). Cell type and time point are not known. CDR3s include the opening cysteine and the closing phenylalanine or tryptophan. The D gene is left open where the match is weak. Clone size is stated in some rows and not others, as once, few, many or a class when expanded.

NA	TRBV7-2	NA	TRBJ2-5	TGTGCCAGCAGCCGCTACGGGGGCGGAGAGACCCAGTACTTC	CASSRYGGGETQYF
NA	TRBV9	few	TRBJ2-2	TGTGCCAGCAGCTCCTCCGGGTCGGCCGGGGAGCTGTTTTTT	CASSSSGSAGELFF
TRBD1	TRBV7-2	NA	TRBJ1-2	TGTGCCAGCAGCTTGGGGACAGGGCGGACCTATGGCTACACCTTC	CASSLGTGRTYGYTF
NA	TRBV14	many	TRBJ1-3	TGTGCCAGCAGCCAAGCGGGGGCTGGAAACACCATATATTTT	CASSQAGAGNTIYF
TRBD1	TRBV12-3/TRBV12-4	few	TRBJ2-1	TGTGCCAGCAGGGAAGGGGGCCAGGGGCAGTTCTTC	CASREGGQGQFF
NA	TRBV20-1	few	TRBJ2-1	TGCAGTGCTCCGACCGTCGGAGGGGGCAATGAGCAGTTCTTC	CSAPTVGGGNEQFF
TRBD1	TRBV5-4	NA	TRBJ1-2	TGTGCCAGCAGCTTGAAGGAGGGGGCAGGTGGCTACACCTTC	CASSLKEGAGGYTF
NA	TRBV4-2	few	TRBJ2-1	TGTGCCAGCAGCCAAAGTCGGTGGGCCTCCTACAATGAGCAGTTCTTC	CASSQSRWASYNEQFF
NA	TRBV4-3	NA	TRBJ1-2	TGCGCCAGCAGCCAAGATTGGGCGGAGCTTAACTATGGCTACACCTTC	CASSQDWAELNYGYTF
NA	TRBV6-5	few	TRBJ1-2	TGTGCCAGCAGTTACGACCCCCCGTGGGGCTATGGCTACACCTTC	CASSYDPPWGYGYTF
NA	TRBV6-2/TRBV6-3	NA	TRBJ2-7	TGTGCCACCGTCCGAAGTAACATCTACGAGCAGTACTTC	CATVRSNIYEQYF
TRBD1	TRBV4-1	NA	TRBJ1-6	TGCGCCAGCAGCCATTCAGGGGGCTATTCACCCCTCCACTTT	CASSHSGGYSPLHF
NA	TRBV5-1	few	TRBJ1-6	TGCGCCAGCAGCCCGGAGGTGGCTCCCTATACATCAGCCCTCCACTTT	CASSPEVAPYTSALHF
TRBD1	TRBV6-5	NA	TRBJ1-4	TGTGCCAGCAGTTACGGGGACAGGGAGAATGAAAAACTGTTTTTT	CASSYGDRENEKLFF
TRBD1	TRBV6-2/TRBV6-3	NA	TRBJ2-2	TGTGCCAGCAGTACGACAGGGGGTCGTACCGGGGAGCTGTTTTTT	CASSTTGGRTGELFF
TRBD1	TRBV7-9	NA	TRBJ1-2	TGTGCCAGCAGCGCTGGGACAGGGGACTATGGCTACACCTTC	CASSAGTGDYGYTF
NA	TRBV4-3	NA	TRBJ2-6	TGCGCCAGCAGCCAAAAGGCGGTCTCTGGGGCCAACGTCCTGACTTTC	CASSQKAVSGANVLTF
NA	TRBV20-1	NA	TRBJ2-5	TGCAGTGCTTCCGGCGGGGAGCTAGTAGAGAACCAGTACTTC	CSASGGELVENQYF
NA	TRBV29-1	NA	TRBJ1-6	TGCAGCGTTAGGGACGTAAATAATTCACCCCTCCACTTT	CSVRDVNNSPLHF
NA	TRBV5-5	NA	TRBJ2-7	TGTGCCAGCAGCTTGCACCCCGACATTTCCTACGAGCAGTACTTC	CASSLHPDISYEQYF
TRBD1	TRBV7-2	few	TRBJ1-6	TGTGCCAGCAGCCCGTCCGGGACAGGGGACGATTTTTTCAATTCACCCCTCCACTTT	CASSPSGTGDDFFNSPLHF
NA	TRBV27	few	TRBJ1-4	TGTGCCAGCAGTTCAGAAGGGGGTACCTCAACTAATGAAAAACTGTTTTTT	CASSSEGGTSTNEKLFF
NA	TRBV4-3	NA	TRBJ1-2	TGCGCCAGCAGCCAAGACTACCGCCCAGATCGAAACTATGGCTACACCTTC	CASSQDYRPDRNYGYTF
NA	TRBV5-1	few	TRBJ1-3	TGCGCCAGCAGCTTGTCCAACGGAAGAGCTGGAAACACCATATATTTT	CASSLSNGRAGNTIYF
NA	TRBV7-2	few	TRBJ2-7	TGTGCCAGCAGCCCACGCCGGGGGTACGAGCAGTACTTC	CASSPRRGYEQYF
NA	TRBV11-2	NA	TRBJ1-1	TGTGCCAGCAGCTTGGAGGCAACCGGTGAAGCTTTCTTT	CASSLEATGEAFF
NA	TRBV25-1	NA	TRBJ2-3	TGTGCCAGCAGTGAATTGGGGGCCCCGGTTAGGGGCACAGATACGCAGTATTTT	CASSELGAPVRGTDTQYF
NA	TRBV7-9	few	TRBJ1-5	TGTGCCAGCAGCTTACAGGAGGATCAGCCCCAGCATTTT	CASSLQEDQPQHF
NA	TRBV5-1	few	TRBJ2-5	TGCGCCAGCAGCTTCGGGCAGCTAGTCCAAGAGACCCAGTACTTC	CASSFGQLVQETQYF
TRBD1	TRBV29-1	few	TRBJ1-1	TGCAGCGTGATGGGACAGGGGATGAACACTGAAGCTTTCTTT	CSVMGQGMNTEAFF
NA	TRBV7-9	few	TRBJ2-4	TGTGCCAGCAGCGATATCACCGGGACAAGGGAAGCCAAAAACATTCAGTACTTC	CASSDITGTREAKNIQYF
NA	TRBV7-2	NA	TRBJ1-2	TGTGCCAGCAGCTTCTTAACAAACTATGGCTACACCTTC	CASSFLTNYGYTF
TRBD1	TRBV7-2	few	TRBJ1-6	TGTGCCAGCAGCTTAGTTGGGACAGGGTGGAAAAATAATTCACCCCTCCACTTT	CASSLVGTGWKNNSPLHF
TRBD1	TRBV7-6	NA	TRBJ1-2	TGTGCCAGCAGCTTAACACAGGGGTGGCGGGATGGCTACACCTTC	CASSLTQGWRDGYTF
TRBD1	TRBV30	NA	TRBJ1-5	TGTGCCTGGAGTGTACAGGGGGGGGGGACCCAGCATTTT	CAWSVQGGGTQHF
NA	TRBV20-1	NA	TRBJ2-3	TGCAGTGCCCCCCGAGACTGGGACACAGATACGCAGTATTTT	CSAPRDWDTDTQYF
NA	TRBV20-1	few	TRBJ2-7	TGCAGTGCTAGAGTTGTGCCCCCGGGCGAGCAGTACTTC	CSARVVPPGEQYF
TRBD1	TRBV4-2	NA	TRBJ1-5	TGTGCCAGCAGCCGAGGGACAGGGGAGGATCAGCCCCAGCATTTT	CASSRGTGEDQPQHF
NA	TRBV5-6	many	TRBJ2-2	TGTGCCAGCAGCTTGGTCGGGCGTTTCACCGGGGAGCTGTTTTTT	CASSLVGRFTGELFF
NA	TRBV18	few	TRBJ2-6	TGTGCCAGCTCACCCTGGGACAACCCTGGGGCCAACGTCCTGACTTTC	CASSPWDNPGANVLTF
NA	TRBV18	NA	TRBJ1-1	TGTGCCAGCTCACCATCCCCTGCCCTCACTGAAGCTTTCTTT	CASSPSPALTEAFF
NA	TRBV12-3/TRBV12-4	many	TRBJ1-2	TGTGCCAGCAGTCCCGCGCGGGCACCTCTGGGGTATGGCTACACCTTC	CASSPARAPLGYGYTF